The clone carrying this T cell receptor (beta chain) was counted only a few times. TCRdb ran MiXCR on the 5' RACE reads and lists one entry per CDR3 protein. The sample carries about 210,000 distinct CDR3 sequences, around 6.7% recorded once. These data are taken from a study of T cells after yellow fever vaccination. The CDR3 length is 14 residues. Trimming removed 3 bases from V and 2 bases from J, with 11 bases in between. CDR1 is SGHVS and CDR2 is FQNEAQ in the germline V gene. The chain employs TRBV7-8 and TRBJ2-7; D tentatively reads TRBD1 or TRBD2 (5 bases each). The TCR comes from a man under 40 who received the YFV17D yellow fever vaccine. Sequencing was performed on CD4+ T cells sorted from PBMCs, taken on the day of the yellow fever booster vaccination. In DNA, the CDR3 is TGTGCCAGCAGCTTTCAGGGTAGCGCCTACGAGCAGTACTTC. This encodes CASSFQGSAYEQYF.